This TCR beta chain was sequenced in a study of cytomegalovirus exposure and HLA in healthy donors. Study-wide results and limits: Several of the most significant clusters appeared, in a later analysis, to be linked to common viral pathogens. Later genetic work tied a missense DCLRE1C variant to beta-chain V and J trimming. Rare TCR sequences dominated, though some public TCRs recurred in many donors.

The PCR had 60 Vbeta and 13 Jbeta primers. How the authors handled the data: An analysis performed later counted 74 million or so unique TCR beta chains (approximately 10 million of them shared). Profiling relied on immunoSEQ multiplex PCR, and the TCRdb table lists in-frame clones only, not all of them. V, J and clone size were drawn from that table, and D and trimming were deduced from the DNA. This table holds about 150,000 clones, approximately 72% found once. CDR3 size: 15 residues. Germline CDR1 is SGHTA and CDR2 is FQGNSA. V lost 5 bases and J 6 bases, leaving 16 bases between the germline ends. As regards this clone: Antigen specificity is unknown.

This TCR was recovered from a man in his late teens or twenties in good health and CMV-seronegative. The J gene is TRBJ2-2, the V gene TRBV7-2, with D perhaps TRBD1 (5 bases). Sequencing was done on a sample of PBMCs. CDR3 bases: TGTGCCAGCAGCGGTACAGGTTTTAGGGCCGGGGAGCTGTTTTTT. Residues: CASSGTGFRAGELFF.